The clone carrying this T cell receptor beta chain was found a few times. CDR1 and CDR2 (germline): DFQATT, SNEGSKA (reference sequence). The CDR3 consists of 14 residues. J was trimmed by 1 base and V by 3 bases; bases with no gene match: 3. These data belong to a study of T cells after yellow fever vaccination. The 5'RACE template-switching step produced TCR cDNA and added a universal primer site and UMIs. MiXCR was run by TCRdb on the 5' RACE reads, yielding one entry per CDR3 protein. There are some 500,000 distinct CDR3 sequences in the sample; approximately 12% occur only once, and roughly 13% lies in the top ten.

V and J are TRBV20-1 and TRBJ2-5, with 9 bases identical to TRBD2. The TCR originated in a man between 25 and 39 years old who received the YFV17D yellow fever vaccine. This specimen consisted of PBMCs, obtained on the day of the yellow fever booster vaccination. Written as DNA, the CDR3 is TGCAGTGCTAGCGGACTAGCGACCCAAGAGACCCAGTACTTC. This encodes CSASGLATQETQYF.